One sample yielded the 18 T cell receptor beta chains listed below, sequenced in a study of CD8 T cells in Susac syndrome (dated 2019 in TCRdb). The library was built by means of the immunoSEQ multiplex PCR assay. RNA was extracted using the RNeasy kit, and about 0.5 to 1 ug of the RNA was reverse transcribed with random hexamers. TCRdb reprocessing: public reads trimmed at Q25 with fastp, clones called with MiXCR, in-frame beta chains kept. Duplicate CDR3 protein sequences are folded into a single record with the most common DNA and genes. Present in this sample are approximately 300,000 distinct CDR3 sequences, roughly 85% of which were seen just once. The ten biggest clones cover about 0.22% of the sample. Sequenced input: CD8+ T cells from PBMCs. These TCRs come from a human donor with multiple sclerosis.

This clonotype was seen only once. This chain connects TRBV7-9 to TRBJ2-1; D uncertain. CDR1 is SEHNR, CDR2 FQNEAQ, per germline (reference sequence). The ends were cut back, 0 bases at V and 8 bases at J, with 14 bases in the middle. The CDR3 runs 15 residues. DNA of the CDR3: TGTGCCAGCAGCTTAGCTCCGACCATCGGAGATGAGCAGTTCTTC. It translates to CASSLAPTIGDEQFF. The full variable domain, with the rest looked up from reference TRBV7-9 and TRBJ2-1, is DTGVSQNPRHKITKRGQNVTFRCDPISEHNRLYWYRQTLGQGPEFLTYFQNEAQLEKSRLLSDRFSAERPKGSFSTLEIQRTEQGDSAMYLCASSLAPTIGDEQFFGPGTRLTVL.

The chain couples TRBV5-1 to TRBJ2-7; D may be TRBD2 (5 bases). The CDR3 runs 15 residues. The germline CDR1 and CDR2 sequences are SGHRS and YFSETQ. V lost 6 bases to trimming and J lost 0 bases, with 16 bases between them. CDR3: CASTPGLASSYEQYF. Here the CDR3 DNA reads TGCGCCAGCACCCCAGGACTCGCAAGCTCCTACGAGCAGTACTTC.

This chain links TRBV4-1 with TRBJ2-5; D is perhaps TRBD1 (6 bases). Germline CDR1 and CDR2: MGHRA and YSYEKL. The CDR3 runs to 15 residues. The V and J ends lost 1 base and 3 bases respectively, with 12 bases between them. The CDR3 spells CASSQVQGPEETQYF. CDR3 coding DNA: TGCGCCAGCAGCCAAGTGCAGGGGCCAGAAGAGACCCAGTACTTC.

V gene TRBV11-2 combines with J gene TRBJ2-7; 10 bases are a match to TRBD1. The junction had 7 bases not matched to a gene; V was cut back by 5 bases and J by 6 bases. The germline V gene has CDR1 SGHAT and CDR2 FQNNGV. The CDR3 is made up of 14 amino acids. The CDR3 DNA reads as TGTGCCAGCAGCCGGGGGACAGGGGCCCCCGAGCAGTACTTC. Translated: CASSRGTGAPEQYF.

The rearrangement uses TRBV4-3 and TRBJ1-4, with 8 nucleotides matching TRBD1. This CDR3 comprises 15 residues. Losses at the gene ends were 0 bases for V and 7 bases for J; bases not matched to a gene: 4. Per germline, CDR1 LGHNA and CDR2 YSLEER. The DNA for the CDR3 is TGCGCCAGCAGCCAAGATCTGGGGACAGGTGAAAAACTGTTTTTT. It specifies CASSQDLGTGEKLFF.

The rearrangement links TRBV20-1 to TRBJ2-7; 11 bases map to TRBD2. Germline V gene sequence: CDR1 DFQATT, CDR2 SNEGSKA (reference sequence). With 3 bases clipped from V and 3 bases from J, the junction kept 10 bases outside the gene matches. CDR3 length: 16 residues. CDR3 nucleotide sequence: TGCAGTGCTAGCCCCTTACTAGCGGGAGCCGGCTACGAGCAGTACTTC. Translation gives CSASPLLAGAGYEQYF.

The chain couples TRBV28 to TRBJ2-1; D may correspond to TRBD1 or TRBD2 (5 bases each). V was trimmed by 6 bases and J by 5 bases, leaving 20 bases between them. Germline-derived CDR1 and CDR2 are MDHEN and SYDVKM. CDR3 length equals 16 residues. CDR3 residues: CASSLFIFGTNNEQFF. DNA of the CDR3: TGTGCCAGCAGCCTGTTTATATTCGGGACCAACAATGAGCAGTTCTTC.

J is TRBJ2-1 and V is TRBV27; D ambiguous. V was clipped by 5 bases and J by 0 bases, with 14 bases between them. The germline V gene has CDR1 MNHEY and CDR2 SMNVEV (reference sequence). This CDR3 spans 16 amino acids. In nucleotides, the CDR3 is TGTGCCAGCAGTGCGGATTGGCTGACCTCCTACAATGAGCAGTTCTTC. Encoded protein: CASSADWLTSYNEQFF.

This clonotype was seen a single time. The CDR3 DNA reads TGTGCCAGCAGCACGCAACTAGCGGCTGAGCAGTTCTTC. Encoded protein: CASSTQLAAEQFF. The rearrangement links TRBV13 to TRBJ2-1; 8 nucleotides match TRBD2. With V trimmed by 5 bases and J by 9 bases, 6 bases remained unmatched. Germline CDR1 PRHDT, CDR2 FYEKMQ (reference sequence). The CDR3 is made up of 13 amino acids.

This chain connects TRBV20-1 to TRBJ1-2; D perhaps matches TRBD1 (5 bases). Germline values: CDR1 DFQATT, CDR2 SNEGSKA (reference sequence). The germline V and J ends were trimmed by 6 bases and 6 bases, with 23 bases remaining between them. The CDR3 consists of 15 residues. CDR3 sequence: CSAWGRGTSPNGYTF. CDR3 in DNA: TGCAGTGCGTGGGGACGCGGAACCTCGCCGAATGGCTACACCTTC.

CDR3 sequence reads: CSARGMGLADVSYEQYF. The CDR3 nucleotides are TGCAGTGCTAGAGGCATGGGACTAGCCGACGTCTCCTACGAGCAGTACTTC. V usage is TRBV20-1 and J usage is TRBJ2-7; 9 bases are shared with TRBD2. Germline values: CDR1 DFQATT, CDR2 SNEGSKA (reference sequence). The J segment lost 0 bases and the V segment lost 1 base, leaving 10 bases of the junction unmatched. This CDR3 is built from 17 residues.

This chain links TRBV15 with TRBJ1-1, with a weak D call TRBD1 (5 bases). The CDR3 runs 11 residues. Germline-derived CDR1 and CDR2 are LNHNV and YYDKDF (reference sequence). The V and J ends lost 8 bases and 6 bases respectively, with 10 bases between them. CDR3 sequence: CATLRDAEAFF. CDR3 DNA sequence: TGTGCCACCTTGCGGGACGCTGAAGCTTTCTTT.

V usage is TRBV11-2 and J usage is TRBJ2-2; 7 nucleotides agree with TRBD2. Looked up from germline, CDR1 is SGHAT and CDR2 is FQNNGV. CDR3 length equals 13 residues. With V trimmed by 11 bases and J by 1 base, 4 bases remained unmatched. CDR3 DNA: TGTGCCCGGGGGAGGGTGAACACCGGGGAGCTGTTTTTT. This translates into CARGRVNTGELFF. Together with reference TRBV11-2 and TRBJ2-2, the CDR3 gives the full variable domain: EAGVAQSPRYKIIEKRQSVAFWCNPISGHATLYWYQQILGQGPKLLIQFQNNGVVDDSQLPKDRFSAERLKGVDSTLKIQPAKLEDSAVYLCARGRVNTGELFFGEGSRLTVL.

The chain uses TRBV4-3 and TRBJ1-2, with D uncertain. Germline assignment: CDR1 LGHNA and CDR2 YSLEER. V was clipped by 0 bases and J by 1 base, with 6 bases between them. The CDR3 has 14 amino acids. In nucleotides, the CDR3 is TGCGCCAGCAGCCAAGATTACAGTAACTATGGCTACACCTTC. Its translation: CASSQDYSNYGYTF.

V is TRBV10-3 and J is TRBJ1-2, with TRBD1 as a possible D gene (5 bases). Germline V CDR1 and CDR2: ENHRY, SYGVKD. The CDR3 is made up of 18 amino acids. V lost 10 bases, J lost 0 bases, and 27 bases lay in between. CDR3 sequence reads: CATAPRLAEGRANYGYTF. CDR3 in DNA: TGTGCCACCGCCCCTCGTTTAGCGGAGGGACGAGCTAACTATGGCTACACCTTC.

The CDR3 reads CSADRGDSYNEQFF. The CDR3 DNA sequence: TGCAGTGCAGACAGGGGGGACTCCTACAATGAGCAGTTCTTC. The rearrangement links TRBV20-1 to TRBJ2-1; 9 bases are a match to TRBD1. This CDR3 has 14 amino acids. Germline trimming cut 6 bases from V and 0 bases from J; bases unmatched to any gene: 3. CDR1 and CDR2 from the germline V gene are DFQATT and SNEGSKA (reference sequence).

The chain has TRBV27 and TRBJ2-2; no clear D gene. CDR1 and CDR2 from the germline V gene are MNHEY and SMNVEV (reference sequence). Trimming removed 8 bases at V and 7 bases at J, with 17 bases between. The length of the CDR3 is 14 residues. CDR3 sequence (DNA): TGTGCCAGCTCTTATTTAGGCTGGAACGGGGAGCTGTTTTTT. This codes for CASSYLGWNGELFF.

The chain joins TRBV5-5 to TRBJ1-5; 7 bases match TRBD1. CDR3 length: 15 residues. CDR1 is SGHKS, CDR2 YYEKEE, per germline (reference sequence). The junction had 5 bases not matched to a gene; V was cut back by 0 bases and J by 5 bases. For the CDR3, the DNA is TGTGCCAGCAGCTTGGCCCCCAGGGGGGATCAGCCCCAGCATTTT. Translation gives CASSLAPRGDQPQHF.